This paragraph covers one T cell receptor beta chain sequence. Its antigen is not known. This record comes from a study of shared clonotypes between healthy human individuals. Points from the study as a whole: Non-shared clonotypes had lower generation probabilities than those shared by all four donors. Shared clonotypes: approximately 5% naive CD4, under 4% naive CD8, about 2.5% memory CD4, 0.4% to 0.5% memory CD8.

TCRdb's copy holds only in-frame clones and misses some; the assay was immunoSEQ multiplex PCR. Of fewer than 1.8 million clones listed, approximately 98.5% are singletons. The germline CDR1 and CDR2 sequences are SGHDT and YYEEEE. The trim removed 4 bases at V and 5 bases at J, leaving 5 bases unmatched. The CDR3 is 14 residues long. The source is a young man in good health. The sequenced sample consisted of naive CD4+ T cells sorted from blood. Subset defined: CD45RA+ positively selected. The rearrangement joins TRBV5-6 to TRBJ2-1; 8 nucleotides align to TRBD2. The CDR3 bases are TGTGCCAGCAGCCCAGGGACTAGAAACAATGAGCAGTTCTTC. This translates into CASSPGTRNNEQFF.